The 3 T cell receptor beta chains below come from one sample, sequenced in a study of CD8 T cells in Susac syndrome. When the RNA was reverse transcribed, random hexamers were used with an input of roughly 0.45 to 1 ug. TCRdb recomputed calls from the immunoSEQ multiplex PCR reads with MiXCR, one row per CDR3 protein. The sample contains about 300,000 distinct CDR3 sequences, around 91% of which appear only once. The sequenced sample was CD8+ T cells from PBMCs. The source of these receptors is a human donor with multiple sclerosis.

The genes are TRBV2 and TRBJ2-1, with TRBD2 as a possible D gene (5 bases). V dropped 7 bases and J dropped 2 bases, with 9 bases sitting between them. This CDR3 contains 13 residues. The germline CDR1 and CDR2 sequences are SNHLY and FYNNEI. Written as DNA, the CDR3 is TGTGCCAGCAACGAGGGAACCTACAATGAGCAGTTCTTC. Its translation is CASNEGTYNEQFF.

The chain combines TRBV2 with TRBJ1-3; D gene ambiguous. Germline V gives CDR1 SNHLY, CDR2 FYNNEI. The V end was cut by 7 bases, the J end by 0 bases, with 10 bases between. The CDR3 loop spans 14 amino acids. CDR3 sequence: CASIPSRSGNTIYF. CDR3 sequence (DNA): TGTGCCAGCATCCCATCGCGCTCTGGAAACACCATATATTTT.

The chain carries TRBV29-1 and TRBJ2-7; D is unresolved. This CDR3 has 13 amino acids. The V end lost 6 bases, the J end lost 1 base, and 13 bases lay between the germline ends. Germline V CDR1 and CDR2: SQVTM, ANQGSEA. The CDR3 sequence: CSVALTESYEQYF. The CDR3 nucleotides are TGCAGCGTAGCTCTTACTGAATCCTACGAGCAGTACTTC.